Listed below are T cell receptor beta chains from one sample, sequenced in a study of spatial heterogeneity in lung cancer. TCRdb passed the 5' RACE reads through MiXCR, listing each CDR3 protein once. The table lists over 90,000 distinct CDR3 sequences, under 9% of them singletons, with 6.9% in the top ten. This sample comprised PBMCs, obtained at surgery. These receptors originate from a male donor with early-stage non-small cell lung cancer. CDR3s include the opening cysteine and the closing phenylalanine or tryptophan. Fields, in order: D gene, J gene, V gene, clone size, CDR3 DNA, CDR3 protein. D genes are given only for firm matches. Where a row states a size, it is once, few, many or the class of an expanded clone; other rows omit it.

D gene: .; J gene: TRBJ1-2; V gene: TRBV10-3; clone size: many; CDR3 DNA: TGTGCCATCAGATCCGGGACACCTACCTATGGCTACACCTTC; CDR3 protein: CAIRSGTPTYGYTF
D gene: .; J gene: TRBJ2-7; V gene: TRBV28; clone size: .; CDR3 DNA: TGTGCCAGCAGTTTACGAGGGAGCCCTTCCTACGAGCAGTACTTC; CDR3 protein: CASSLRGSPSYEQYF
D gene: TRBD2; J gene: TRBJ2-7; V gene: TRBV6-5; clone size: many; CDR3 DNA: TGTGCCAGCAGGGCTAGCGGGTCCTACGAGCAGTACTTC; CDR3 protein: CASRASGSYEQYF
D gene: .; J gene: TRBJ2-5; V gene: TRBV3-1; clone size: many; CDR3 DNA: TGTGCCAGCAGCCAAGGGGGGTGGCAGGGGAAGATAGGTGAGACCCAGTACTTC; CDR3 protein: CASSQGGWQGKIGETQYF
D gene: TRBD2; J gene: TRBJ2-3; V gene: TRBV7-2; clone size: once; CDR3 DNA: TGTGCCAGCAGCCTCCGAGGGACTAGCGGGAGGGGAGATACGCAGTATTTT; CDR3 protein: CASSLRGTSGRGDTQYF
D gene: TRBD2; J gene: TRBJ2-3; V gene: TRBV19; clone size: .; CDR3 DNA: TGTGCCAGTAGTACCAGCGGGGGACGAGATACGCAGTATTTT; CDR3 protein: CASSTSGGRDTQYF
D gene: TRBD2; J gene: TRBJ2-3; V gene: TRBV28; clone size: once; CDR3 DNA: TGTGCCAGCACCCCCTGGGGACTAGCGGGAGAGGCGCAGTATTTT; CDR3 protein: CASTPWGLAGEAQYF
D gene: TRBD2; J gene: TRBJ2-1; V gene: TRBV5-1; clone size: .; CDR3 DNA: TGCGCCAGCAGCCTAGGGACTAGCGGGAGGGGTGAGCAGTTCTTC; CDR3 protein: CASSLGTSGRGEQFF
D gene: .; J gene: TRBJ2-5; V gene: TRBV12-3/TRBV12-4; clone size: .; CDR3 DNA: TGTGCCACCGGCCGGGAGACCCAGTACTTC; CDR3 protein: CATGRETQYF
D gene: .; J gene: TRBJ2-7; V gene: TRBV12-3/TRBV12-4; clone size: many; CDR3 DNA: TGTGCCAGCAGTTTAACCGGCAGCTACGAGCAGTACTTC; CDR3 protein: CASSLTGSYEQYF
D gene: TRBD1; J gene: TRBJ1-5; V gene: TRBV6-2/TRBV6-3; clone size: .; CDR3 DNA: TGTGCCAGCAGTTGGGACAGCAGCAATCAGCCCCAGCATTTT; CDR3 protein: CASSWDSSNQPQHF
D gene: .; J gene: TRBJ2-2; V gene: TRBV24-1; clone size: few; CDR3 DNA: TGTGCCACCAGTGACTCCGGTCACGCAGAGGAGCTGTTTTTT; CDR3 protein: CATSDSGHAEELFF
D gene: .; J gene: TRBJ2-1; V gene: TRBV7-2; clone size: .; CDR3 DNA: TGTGCCAGCAGCTACTACCGGGTTAGTAGGAATGAGCAGTTCTTC; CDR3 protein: CASSYYRVSRNEQFF
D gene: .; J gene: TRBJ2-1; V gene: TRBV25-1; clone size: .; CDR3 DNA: TGTGCCAGCAGTAATCCAGGGGGGTCCTACAATGAGCAGTTCTTC; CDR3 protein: CASSNPGGSYNEQFF
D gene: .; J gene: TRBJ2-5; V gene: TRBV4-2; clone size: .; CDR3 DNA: TGTGCCAGCAGCCAAGATCATGGGGAACTCCAAGAGACCCAGTACTTC; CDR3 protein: CASSQDHGELQETQYF
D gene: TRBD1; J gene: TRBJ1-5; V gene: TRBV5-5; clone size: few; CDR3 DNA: TGTGCCAGCGCGGAGGGGGCCCCAAGCAATCAGCCCCAGCATTTT; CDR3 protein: CASAEGAPSNQPQHF
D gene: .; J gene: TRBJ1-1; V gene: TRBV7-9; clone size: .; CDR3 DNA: TGTGCCAGCAGCTTAGAGGACGCTGAAGCTTTCTTT; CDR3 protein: CASSLEDAEAFF
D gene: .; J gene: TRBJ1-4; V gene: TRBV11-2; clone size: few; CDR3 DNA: TGTGCCAGCAGCTTAGGACCCCGGGAAACTAATGAAAAACTGTTTTTT; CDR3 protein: CASSLGPRETNEKLFF
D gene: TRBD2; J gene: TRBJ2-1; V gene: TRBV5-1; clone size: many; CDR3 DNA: TGTGCCAGCAGCCTTGGACTAGCAGGGTACAATGAGCAGTTCTTC; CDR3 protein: CASSLGLAGYNEQFF
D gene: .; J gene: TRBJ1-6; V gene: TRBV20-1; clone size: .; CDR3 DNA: TGCAGTGCTAGTCTGGGAGACCTGAATTCACCCCTCCACTTT; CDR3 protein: CSASLGDLNSPLHF
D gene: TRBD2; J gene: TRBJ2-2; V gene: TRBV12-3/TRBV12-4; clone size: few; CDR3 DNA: TGTGCCAGCAGTCCCCAACAGCGGGGTCTTACCGGGGAGCTGTTTTTT; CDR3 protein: CASSPQQRGLTGELFF
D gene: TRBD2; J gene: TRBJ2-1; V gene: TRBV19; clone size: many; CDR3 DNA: TGTGCCAGTAACGATGGAGCGGGGGGGTCCTACAATGAGCAGTTCTTC; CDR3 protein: CASNDGAGGSYNEQFF
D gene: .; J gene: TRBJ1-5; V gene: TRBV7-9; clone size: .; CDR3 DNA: TGTGCCAGCAGCTCCGGTGGCAATAGCAATCAGCCCCAGCATTTT; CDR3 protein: CASSSGGNSNQPQHF
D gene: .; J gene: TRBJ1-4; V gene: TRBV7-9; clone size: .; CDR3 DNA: TGTGCCAGCAGCGGGCGGGGTATAAATGAAAAACTGTTTTTT; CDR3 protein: CASSGRGINEKLFF
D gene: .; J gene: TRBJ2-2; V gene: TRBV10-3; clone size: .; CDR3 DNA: TGTGCCATCAACGACGGGGGCAGAGGGAACACCGGGGAGCTGTTTTTT; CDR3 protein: CAINDGGRGNTGELFF
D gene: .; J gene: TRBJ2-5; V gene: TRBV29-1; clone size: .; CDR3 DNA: TGCAGCGTTGATTCAGGGATAGAGACCCAGTACTTC; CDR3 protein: CSVDSGIETQYF
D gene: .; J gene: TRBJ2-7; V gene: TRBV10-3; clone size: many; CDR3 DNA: TGTGCCATCAGTGAGAAGGTGGAGCAGTACTTC; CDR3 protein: CAISEKVEQYF
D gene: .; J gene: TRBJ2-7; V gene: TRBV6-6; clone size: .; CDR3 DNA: TGTGCCAGCAGTGGGACCGGGACACCCAAGGGCGAGCAGTACTTC; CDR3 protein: CASSGTGTPKGEQYF
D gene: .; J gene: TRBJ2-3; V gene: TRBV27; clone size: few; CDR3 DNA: TGTGCCAGCAGTCCCTGGGGGGCCGCATACACAGATACGCAGTATTTT; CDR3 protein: CASSPWGAAYTDTQYF
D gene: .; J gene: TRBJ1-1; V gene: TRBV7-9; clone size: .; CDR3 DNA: TGTGCCAGCAGCTTAGGAACAGGGAAGGCTTTCTTT; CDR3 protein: CASSLGTGKAFF
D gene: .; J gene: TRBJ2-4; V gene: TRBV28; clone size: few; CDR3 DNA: TGTGCCAGCAGTTTATTTGGAGCCAAAAACATTCAGTACTTC; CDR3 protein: CASSLFGAKNIQYF